Below, 13 T cell receptor beta chains from the same sample are listed, as sequenced in a study of cytomegalovirus exposure and HLA in healthy donors. The PCR used 60 Vbeta and 13 Jbeta primers. Sequenced by immunoSEQ multiplex PCR; TCRdb stores in-frame clones only, minus some. The profile shows about 140,000 clones, approximately 81% of them singletons. The sample was PBMCs. The receptors here all came from a boy under 10 years old in good health and CMV-seronegative.

The rearrangement uses TRBV27 and TRBJ2-5; TRBD1 matches at 7 bases. The DNA end is a closer match to TRBJ2-7, so the J assignment may be wrong. The length of the CDR3 is 15 residues. From germline, CDR1 is MNHEY and CDR2 SMNVEV (reference sequence). For the CDR3, the DNA is TGTGCCAGCAGTCCAAGGGACAGAGAAACCTACGAGCAGTACTTC. It is translated as CASSPRDRETYEQYF.

The chain is built from TRBV18 and TRBJ1-4, with no clear D. The CDR3 contains 15 residues. Germline V lookup: CDR1 KGHSH, CDR2 LQKENI. V was clipped by 2 bases and J by 8 bases, with 15 bases between them. CDR3 amino acids: CASSPGEAAREKLFF. CDR3 nucleotide sequence: TGTGCCAGCTCACCAGGGGAGGCAGCCCGCGAAAAACTGTTTTTT.

In nucleotides, the CDR3 is TGTGCCAGCAGCCGGACAGGGCTACCAGAAGCTAACTATGGCTACACCTTC. This gives the protein CASSRTGLPEANYGYTF. The J gene is TRBJ1-2, the V gene TRBV5-4, with 8 bases identical to TRBD1. V shed 4 bases, J shed 0 bases, and the junction held 11 bases outside the gene matches. In germline, CDR1 is SGHNT, CDR2 YYREEE (reference sequence). The CDR3 is 17 amino acids.

This rearrangement joins TRBV7-9 to TRBJ2-1; 7 bases fit TRBD2. This CDR3 is built from 16 residues. The V gene's germline CDR1 is SEHNR and CDR2 FQNEAQ (reference sequence). The V segment lost 5 bases and the J segment 4 bases; nucleotides outside the gene matches: 11. CDR3 sequence reads: CASSPRGAGLYNEQFF. The CDR3 DNA is TGTGCCAGCAGCCCCCGGGGAGCGGGGTTGTACAATGAGCAGTTCTTC.

This chain links TRBV5-6 with TRBJ1-2, with a weak D call TRBD1 (6 bases). The germline V gene encodes CDR1 SGHDT and CDR2 YYEEEE. The CDR3 extends over 15 amino acids. V dropped 2 bases and J dropped 0 bases, with 11 bases sitting between them. The CDR3 loop reads CASSFFHRANYGYTF. The CDR3, as DNA: TGTGCCAGCAGCTTTTTTCACAGGGCTAACTATGGCTACACCTTC.

This clone was recorded only once. The CDR3 here is CASSIQGATTEAFF. In DNA form, the CDR3 reads TGTGCCAGTAGTATACAGGGTGCGACAACTGAAGCTTTCTTT. The chain has TRBV19 and TRBJ1-1; D perhaps matches TRBD1 (5 bases). V was pared by 2 bases and J by 5 bases, with 12 bases between. CDR3 length equals 14 residues. CDR1 and CDR2 (germline): LNHDA, SQIVND (reference sequence).

This clone occurred a few times. The chain has TRBV5-1 and TRBJ2-5, with TRBD2 matching over 13 bases. The CDR3 loop spans 17 amino acids. The J segment lost 1 base and the V segment lost 4 bases, leaving 7 bases of the junction unmatched. Germline assignment: CDR1 SGHRS and CDR2 YFSETQ. The DNA of the CDR3 is TGCGCCAGCAGCCGACGGACTAGCGGGAGCCTCCAAGAGACCCAGTACTTC. Translation gives CASSRRTSGSLQETQYF. The whole variable domain, remainder taken from reference TRBV5-1 and TRBJ2-5, is KAGVTQTPRYLIKTRGQQVTLSCSPISGHRSVSWYQQTPGQGLQFLFEYFSETQRNKGNFPGRFSGRQFSNSRSEMNVSTLELGDSALYLCASSRRTSGSLQETQYFGPGTRLLVL.

The genes are TRBV5-1 and TRBJ2-5; 7 positions agree with TRBD1. With V trimmed by 3 bases and J by 2 bases, 7 bases remained unmatched. The CDR3 covers 15 residues. CDR1 is SGHRS, CDR2 YFSETQ, per germline. CDR3: CASSSWTGIQETQYF. The CDR3, as DNA: TGCGCCAGCAGCTCCTGGACAGGAATTCAAGAGACCCAGTACTTC.

The rearrangement joins TRBV7-7 to TRBJ2-1; unclear D gene. V dropped 3 bases and J dropped 4 bases, with 7 bases sitting between them. The CDR3 extends over 13 amino acids. The germline gives CDR1 SSHAT, CDR2 FNYEAQ (reference sequence). In DNA, the CDR3 is TGTGCCAGCAGCTTTGGAGTATACAATGAGCAGTTCTTC. It specifies CASSFGVYNEQFF.

A remark on this clone: One end of the junction fails to match germline, which may point to a read error. CDR3: CASREVVAGGNYEQYF. In nucleotides, the CDR3 is TGTGCCAGCAGGGAAGTGGTAGCGGGGGGGAATTACGAGCAGTACTTC. V gene TRBV6-1 combines with J gene TRBJ2-7, with 11 bases aligning to TRBD2. CDR1 and CDR2 from the germline V gene are MNHNS and SASEGT. The CDR3 runs to 16 residues.

In DNA, the CDR3 is TGTGCCAGCAACTACAGGGGGCTGGGCACTGAAGCTTTCTTT. Translation gives CASNYRGLGTEAFF. The gene calls are TRBV6-5 and TRBJ1-1; 9 bases fit TRBD1. Germline CDR1 reads MNHEY; CDR2 reads SVGAGI. J gave up 4 bases and V 7 bases, and 7 bases lay outside the gene matches. This CDR3 contains 14 residues.

The genes are TRBV7-9 and TRBJ2-7; D possibly corresponds to TRBD1 (6 bases). The V end was cut by 5 bases, the J end by 4 bases, with 24 bases between. Germline V gives CDR1 SEHNR, CDR2 FQNEAQ (reference sequence). The CDR3 runs to 17 residues. The CDR3 DNA is TGTGCCAGCAGCCAAACAACACAGGGTACTAGGCTGTACGAGCAGTACTTC. It codes for CASSQTTQGTRLYEQYF.

Here the CDR3 reads CASSQNRGNQPQHF. In DNA, the CDR3 is TGCGCCAGCAGCCAGAACAGGGGTAATCAGCCCCAGCATTTT. This rearrangement joins TRBV4-3 to TRBJ1-5; 7 nucleotides line up with TRBD1. The CDR3 covers 14 residues. Per the germline V gene, CDR1 is LGHNA and CDR2 is YSLEER. The V segment lost 3 bases and the J segment 4 bases; nucleotides outside the gene matches: 3.